Included here is one TCR beta chain sequence, with context. Authors' processing steps: Scientists estimated how many nucleated cells there were by amplifying reference gene primers. Method: immunoSEQ multiplex PCR; TCRdb's copy keeps in-frame clones and lacks some. D and trimming were read from the DNA, whereas the V and J calls and clone size are those reported in that table. The data contain about 120,000 clones, roughly four fifths of them singletons. The data originate from a study of blood T cell repertoires in COVID-19. In the study overall: From the United States, Italy and Spain came samples of acute and convalescent COVID-19. Nucleic acid was either cDNA or gDNA, and it came from T cells, B-cell-depleted T cells, or PBMCs.

Trimming took off 5 bases at V and 4 bases at J, with 11 bases between the two ends. Germline loops: CDR1 SGHTA, CDR2 FQGTGA. There are 13 residues in the CDR3. This TCR came from a man aged 60 to 69 with acute or convalescent COVID-19. The chain couples TRBV7-3 to TRBJ1-1; the D gene is possibly TRBD1 (5 bases). The specimen was peripheral blood. The CDR3 DNA reads TGTGCCAGCAGCACAGCGGGGGTCACTGAAGCTTTCTTT. The encoded protein is CASSTAGVTEAFF.